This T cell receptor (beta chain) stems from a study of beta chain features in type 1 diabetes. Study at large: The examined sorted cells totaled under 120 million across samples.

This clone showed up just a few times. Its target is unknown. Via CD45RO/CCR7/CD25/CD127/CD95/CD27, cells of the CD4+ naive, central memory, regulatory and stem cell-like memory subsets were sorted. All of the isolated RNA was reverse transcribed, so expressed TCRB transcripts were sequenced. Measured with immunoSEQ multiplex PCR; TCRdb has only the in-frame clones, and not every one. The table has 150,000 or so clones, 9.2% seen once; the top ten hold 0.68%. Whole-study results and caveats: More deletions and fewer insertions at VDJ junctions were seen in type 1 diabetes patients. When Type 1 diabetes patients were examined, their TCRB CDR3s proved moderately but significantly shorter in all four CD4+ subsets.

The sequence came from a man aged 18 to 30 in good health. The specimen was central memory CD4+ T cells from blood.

CDR3 in amino acids: CAWRLAVGDTQYF. Here the CDR3 DNA reads TGTGCCTGGCGGCTAGCGGTTGGTGATACGCAGTATTTT. The genes are TRBV30 and TRBJ2-3; 7 positions match TRBD2. Germline CDR1 GTSNPN, CDR2 SVGIG (reference sequence). The CDR3 is 13 amino acids. After removal of 5 bases from V and 6 bases from J, the junction contained 8 bases not matched to a gene.